This record looks at one T cell receptor beta chain sequence and its context. What antigen it recognizes has not been identified. There are no base qualities to consult, and no much larger clone falls within one base. The sample belongs to a study of CD8 T cells in Susac syndrome (dated by TCRdb to between 2018 and 2020). About the investigation overall: Among the Susac syndrome patients who were sequenced, clinically active disease was present in 5 or 6 and clinical remission was observed in fewer than 10. At blood withdrawal, Susac syndrome patients were either therapy-naive, taking corticosteroids (in some cases with IVIg as well), or taking IVIg alone. Repertoire sequencing was used to test whether CD8+ T cell activation and differentiation in Susac syndrome was antigen driven. The study compared CD8+ T cell repertoire clonality among over ten healthy donors, roughly 14 Susac syndrome patients and roughly 16 multiple sclerosis patients.

High-throughput TCR beta sequencing profiled peripheral blood CD8+ and CD4+ T cells from healthy donors, Susac syndrome patients and multiple sclerosis patients. Susac syndrome patients met recently defined diagnostic criteria for definite or probable disease. Bulk CD8+ and CD4+ T cells were purified magnetically by negative isolation, whereas CD8+ TEMRA cells were enriched by FACS. Blood was collected in EDTA tubes and processed within 24 hours, with PBMCs isolated through density gradient centrifugation. PBMCs destined for TCR sequencing were cryopreserved in liquid nitrogen and later thawed in a 37 °C water bath. The sorted or isolated CD4+, CD8+ and CD8+ TEMRA cells had a purity of 90% or higher. RNA was extracted using the RNeasy kit, and roughly 0.5 to 1 ug of the RNA was reverse transcribed with random hexamers. The immunoSEQ multiplex PCR assay, which covers 54 Vbeta and 13 Jbeta segments, was used to amplify TCR beta CDR3 regions. PCR amplification bias was corrected by using a synthetic template baseline for primer optimization and computational correction. Under the source paper's analysis protocol: Reads were assigned to V, D and J genes according to IMGT and analyzed in immunoSEQ Analyzer, with only productive sequences retained. Clonality was calculated as one minus the Shannon entropy normalized by log2 of the number of productive unique sequences. Public and private clones were assessed among the 100 most prevalent clones of each patient and control. A clone was defined as Susac-specific if it was absent from the healthy and MS cohorts, from over 1,000 published viral clones and from other ImmuneACCESS disease sequences. Using fastp at Q25 and MiXCR, TCRdb reprocessed the public reads and kept productive beta chains. When rows share a CDR3 protein, they turn into one entry using the most common DNA and genes. TCRdb, not the authors, supplied the V and J calls. The sample table holds about 130,000 distinct CDR3 sequences, of which over 90% were seen once. The ten largest account for roughly 0.2% of the sample.

Paper-wide results and their limitations: Looking at Susac-specific public clones, the researchers identified around 15 in the total CD8+ repertoire and roughly 5 in the CD8+ TEMRA repertoire. The study acknowledged that relatively few individuals were included in the TCR sequencing and HLA analysis. Clonal expansion was seen in Susac syndrome CD8+ repertoires, peaking in CD8+ TEMRA cells and being greater in clinically active patients than in remitting ones.

Spanning cysteine to phenylalanine, the CDR3 consists of 13 amino acids. Solely the CDR3 DNA is kept, with 39 bases framed from the first base. For CDR1 and CDR2, the germline V gene lists MGHDK and SYGVNS. V sheds 2 bases and J sheds 2 bases, leaving 6 bases between their ends. Recombination joined TRBV25-1 with TRBJ1-2, with TRBD1 tentatively as D gene (6 bases match). Specimen: CD8+ T cells from PBMCs. The origin of this receptor is a human donor with Susac syndrome. The DNA is TGTGCCAGCAGTGAAGGACAGAACTATGGCTACACCTTC. This yields the protein CASSEGQNYGYTF.